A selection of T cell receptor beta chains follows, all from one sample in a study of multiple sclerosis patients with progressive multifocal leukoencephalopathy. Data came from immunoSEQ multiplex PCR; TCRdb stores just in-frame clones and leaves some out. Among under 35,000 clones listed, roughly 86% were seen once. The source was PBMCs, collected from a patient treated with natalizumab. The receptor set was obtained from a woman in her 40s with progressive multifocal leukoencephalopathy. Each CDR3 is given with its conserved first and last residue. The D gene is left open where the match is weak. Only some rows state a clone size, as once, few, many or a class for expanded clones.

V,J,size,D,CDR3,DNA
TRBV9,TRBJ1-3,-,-,CASSVRQGSGNTIYF,TGTGCCAGCAGCGTCCGTCAGGGCTCTGGAAACACCATATATTTT
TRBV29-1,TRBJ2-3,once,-,CSVAAGAGGTDTQYF,TGCAGCGTTGCTGCAGGGGCCGGGGGCACAGATACGCAGTATTTT
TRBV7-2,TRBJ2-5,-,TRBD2,CASSSLAGGTQETQYF,TGTGCCAGCAGCTCCCTAGCGGGCGGGACACAAGAGACCCAGTACTTC
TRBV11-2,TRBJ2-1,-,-,CASSFSSSETEQFF,TGTGCCAGCAGCTTCTCTTCTAGCGAAACTGAGCAGTTCTTC
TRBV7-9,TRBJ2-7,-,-,CASSFHNYEQYF,TGTGCCAGCAGCTTTCACAACTACGAGCAGTACTTC
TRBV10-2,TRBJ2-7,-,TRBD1,CASKGTGVGEQYF,TGCGCCAGCAAAGGGACAGGGGTGGGCGAGCAGTACTTC
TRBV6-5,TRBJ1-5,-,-,CASSYSGLLRQPQHF,TGTGCCAGCAGTTACTCAGGGTTGCTACGGCAGCCCCAGCATTTT
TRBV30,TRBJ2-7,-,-,CASSIGQSYEQYF,TGTGCCAGTAGTATCGGACAGTCATACGAGCAGTACTTC
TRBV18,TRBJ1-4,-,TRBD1,CASSPGQGDEKLFF,TGTGCCAGCTCACCGGGACAGGGGGATGAAAAACTGTTTTTT
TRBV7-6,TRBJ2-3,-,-,CASSYQTVSGTDTQYF,TGTGCCAGCAGCTACCAGACCGTTTCAGGGACAGATACGCAGTATTTT
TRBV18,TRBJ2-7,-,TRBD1,CASSPGGTGYEQYF,TGTGCCAGCTCACCGGGCGGGACAGGCTACGAGCAGTACTTC
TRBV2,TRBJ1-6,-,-,CASRQSSYNSPLHF,TGTGCCAGCCGACAGAGCTCCTATAATTCACCCCTCCACTTT
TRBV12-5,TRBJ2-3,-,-,CASGSVGDTQYF,TGTGCTAGTGGTTCTGTGGGGGATACGCAGTATTTT
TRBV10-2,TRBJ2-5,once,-,CASTLTGQETQYF,TGCGCCAGCACCCTGACTGGCCAAGAGACCCAGTACTTC
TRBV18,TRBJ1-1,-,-,CASSPTVPAEAFF,TGTGCCAGCTCACCGACAGTACCTGCTGAAGCTTTCTTT
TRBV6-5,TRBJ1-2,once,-,CASSYSRIYGYTF,TGTGCCAGCAGTTACTCCCGCATCTATGGCTACACCTTC
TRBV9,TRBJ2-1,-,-,CASGARLDSYNEQFF,TGTGCCAGCGGCGCCCGACTAGACTCCTACAATGAGCAGTTCTTC
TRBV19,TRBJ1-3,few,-,CASLLVQSSGNTIYF,TGTGCCAGTTTGCTGGTGCAGAGCTCTGGAAACACCATATATTTT
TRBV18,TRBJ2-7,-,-,CASSPRQGRLEQYF,TGTGCCAGCTCACCACGGCAGGGACGTCTCGAGCAGTACTTC
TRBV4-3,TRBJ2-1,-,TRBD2,CASSQGGRAKEQFF,TGCGCCAGCAGCCAGGGAGGGAGGGCCAAGGAGCAGTTCTTC
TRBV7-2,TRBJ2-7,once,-,CASSLGGGGRAYEQYF,TGTGCCAGCAGCTTAGGGGGTGGGGGAAGAGCCTACGAGCAGTACTTC
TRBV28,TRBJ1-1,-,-,CASSWQNMNTEAFF,TGTGCCAGCAGTTGGCAAAACATGAACACTGAAGCTTTCTTT
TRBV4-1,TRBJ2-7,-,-,CASSRTGRGRAYEQYF,TGCGCCAGCAGCCGGACCGGACGGGGTCGCGCCTACGAGCAGTACTTC
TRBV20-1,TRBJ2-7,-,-,CSARVGVGQYF,TGCAGTGCTAGAGTGGGGGTCGGGCAGTACTTC
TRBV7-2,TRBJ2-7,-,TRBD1,CASSSRVETGFEQYF,TGTGCCAGCAGCTCGAGAGTCGAGACAGGGTTCGAGCAGTACTTC
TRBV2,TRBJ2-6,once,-,CASVYFSGANVLTF,TGTGCCAGCGTCTACTTCTCTGGGGCCAACGTCCTGACTTTC
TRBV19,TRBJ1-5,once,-,CASSIVWVSQSTVAPDQPQHF,TGTGCCAGTAGTATCGTTTGGGTCTCGCAGTCCACAGTAGCCCCCGATCAGCCCCAGCATTTT
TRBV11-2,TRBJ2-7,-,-,CASSLGGNPYEQYF,TGTGCCAGCAGCTTAGGGGGGAACCCCTACGAGCAGTACTTC
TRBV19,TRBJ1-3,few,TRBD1,CASSPTGTGSGNTIYF,TGTGCCAGTAGTCCTACCGGGACAGGCTCTGGAAACACCATATATTTT
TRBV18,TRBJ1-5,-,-,CASSPYQSNQPQHF,TGTGCCAGCTCACCCTATCAGAGCAATCAGCCCCAGCATTTT
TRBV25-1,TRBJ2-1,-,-,CASSAGYNEQFF,TGTGCCAGCAGTGCCGGGTACAATGAGCAGTTCTTC
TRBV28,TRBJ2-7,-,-,CASSLSGEQYF,TGTGCCAGCAGTTTAAGTGGCGAGCAGTACTTC
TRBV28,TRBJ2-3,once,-,CASSPQGSTDTQYF,TGTGCCAGCAGTCCGCAGGGGAGCACAGATACGCAGTATTTT
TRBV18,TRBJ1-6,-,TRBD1,CASSRGQGGSPLHF,TGTGCCAGCTCACGCGGACAGGGCGGTTCACCCCTCCACTTT
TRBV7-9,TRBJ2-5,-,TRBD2,CASSPLGGRARETQYF,TGTGCCAGCAGCCCCCTAGGCGGGAGGGCCCGTGAGACCCAGTACTTC
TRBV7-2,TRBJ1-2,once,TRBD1,CASSRSPGQERNYGYTF,TGTGCCAGCAGCCGTAGCCCGGGACAGGAAAGGAACTATGGCTACACCTTC
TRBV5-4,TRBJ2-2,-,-,CASSLGSDTGELFF,TGTGCCAGCAGCTTGGGGTCCGACACCGGGGAGCTGTTTTTT
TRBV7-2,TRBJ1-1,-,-,CASSLEVGGFSAFF,TGTGCCAGCAGCTTAGAGGTTGGGGGGTTTTCGGCTTTCTTT
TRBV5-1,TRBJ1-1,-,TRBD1,CASSLGPQGMAEAFF,TGCGCCAGCAGCTTGGGACCACAGGGGATGGCTGAAGCTTTCTTT
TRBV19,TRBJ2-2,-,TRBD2,CASIGLAGTGELFF,TGTGCCAGTATAGGGCTAGCGGGAACCGGGGAGCTGTTTTTT
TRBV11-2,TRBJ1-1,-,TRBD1,CASRTPGQMNTEAFF,TGTGCCAGCAGAACTCCGGGACAGATGAACACTGAAGCTTTCTTT
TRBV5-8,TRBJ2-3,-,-,CASSLEPLASTDTQYF,TGTGCCAGCAGCTTGGAGCCCCTTGCTAGCACAGATACGCAGTATTTT
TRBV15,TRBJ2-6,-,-,CATSREFSGANVLTF,TGTGCCACCAGCAGAGAATTCTCTGGGGCCAACGTCCTGACTTTC
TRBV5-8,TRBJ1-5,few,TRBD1,CASSDRVGQPQHF,TGTGCCAGCAGCGACAGGGTAGGACAGCCCCAGCATTTT
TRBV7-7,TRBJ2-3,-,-,CASSLQRSDTQYF,TGTGCTAGCAGCTTACAGAGATCAGATACGCAGTATTTT
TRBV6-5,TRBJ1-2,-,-,CASSYSPVYTF,TGTGCCAGCAGTTACTCCCCGGTCTACACCTTC
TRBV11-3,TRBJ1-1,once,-,CACGQRNTEAFF,TGTGCCTGTGGACAGCGGAACACTGAAGCTTTCTTT
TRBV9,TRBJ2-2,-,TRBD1,CASRPGQTNTGELFF,TGTGCCAGCAGGCCGGGACAGACCAACACCGGGGAGCTGTTTTTT
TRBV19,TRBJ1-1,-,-,CASTASRRWEAFF,TGTGCCAGTACCGCCAGCAGGCGGTGGGAAGCTTTCTTT
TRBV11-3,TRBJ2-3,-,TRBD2,CASSLTTSGAITDTQYF,TGTGCCAGCAGCCTAACGACTAGCGGGGCAATCACAGATACGCAGTATTTT
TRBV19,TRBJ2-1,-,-,CASSIQLDNEQFF,TGTGCCAGTAGTATCCAGCTGGACAATGAGCAGTTCTTC
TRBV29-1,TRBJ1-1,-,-,CSAFRDLNTEAFF,TGCAGCGCGTTCCGGGACTTGAACACTGAAGCTTTCTTT
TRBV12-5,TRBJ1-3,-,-,CASGTRTARSGNTIYF,TGTGCTAGTGGCACCAGGACAGCCCGCTCTGGAAACACCATATATTTT
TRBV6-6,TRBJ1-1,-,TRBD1,CASTNPRTGGVEAFF,TGTGCCAGCACTAACCCCCGAACAGGGGGAGTTGAAGCTTTCTTT
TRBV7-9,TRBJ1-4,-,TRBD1,CASSLAQGATNEKLFF,TGTGCCAGCAGCTTAGCACAGGGGGCAACTAATGAAAAACTGTTTTTT
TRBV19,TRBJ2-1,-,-,CASRLLEGGYEQFF,TGTGCCAGTAGACTACTAGAGGGGGGTTATGAGCAGTTCTTC